This entry features one T cell receptor (beta chain) sequence. The antigen remains undetermined. No treatment had been given to any patient before thyroid surgery. Trimming removed 5 bases from V and 3 bases from J; junction bases left unmatched: 7. The CDR3 is 14 amino acids. CDR1 SNHLY and CDR2 FYNNEI come from the germline V gene. The data originate from a study of metastatic and nonmetastatic thyroid tumors. Study-level results: Malignant thyroid tumors reportedly had TCR beta diversity that was significantly higher than in benign nodules, in blood and tumor.

TCRdb re-clonotyped the PCR reads through MiXCR. The profile shows about 70,000 clones, about 17% of them singletons. This TCR derives from a female donor with papillary thyroid cancer or a benign thyroid nodule (not recorded which). Some clones in this sample may be carry-over from other donors' samples. Sequenced input: blood. The chain is built from TRBV2 and TRBJ2-7; 7 bases are shared with TRBD1. DNA of the CDR3: TGTGCCAGCAGTCAAGGGTGGACAGGCTACGAGCAGTACTTC. Amino acids: CASSQGWTGYEQYF.